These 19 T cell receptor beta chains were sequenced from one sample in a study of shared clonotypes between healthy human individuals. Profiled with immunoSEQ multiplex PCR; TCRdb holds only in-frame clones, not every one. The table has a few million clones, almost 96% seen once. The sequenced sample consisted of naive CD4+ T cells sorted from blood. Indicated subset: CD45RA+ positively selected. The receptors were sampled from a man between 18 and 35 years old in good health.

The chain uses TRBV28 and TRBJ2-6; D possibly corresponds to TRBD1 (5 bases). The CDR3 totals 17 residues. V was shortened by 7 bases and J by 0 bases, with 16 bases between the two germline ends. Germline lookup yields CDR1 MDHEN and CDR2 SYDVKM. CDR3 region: CASNPVGQTSGANVLTF. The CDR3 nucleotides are TGTGCCAGCAATCCCGTGGGGCAAACCTCTGGGGCCAACGTCCTGACTTTC. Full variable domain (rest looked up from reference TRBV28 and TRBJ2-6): DVKVTQSSRYLVKRTGEKVFLECVQDMDHENMFWYRQDPGLGLRLIYFSYDVKMKEKGDIPEGYSVSREKKERFSLILESASTNQTSMYLCASNPVGQTSGANVLTFGAGSRLTVL.

CDR3 protein: CASSLEGSNSNQPQHF. In DNA, the CDR3 is TGTGCCAGCAGCTTAGAGGGCAGTAATAGCAATCAGCCCCAGCATTTT. The chain couples TRBV7-2 to TRBJ1-5; unclear D gene. V gave up 1 base and J gave up 0 bases, with 10 bases separating them. Germline-derived CDR1 and CDR2 are SGHTA and FQGNSA. This CDR3 comprises 16 residues.

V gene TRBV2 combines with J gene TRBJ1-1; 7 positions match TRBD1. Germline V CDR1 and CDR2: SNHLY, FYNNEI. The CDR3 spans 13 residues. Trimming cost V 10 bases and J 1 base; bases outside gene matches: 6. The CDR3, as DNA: TGTGCCACCAAAACAGGGGCGAACACTGAAGCTTTCTTT. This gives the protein CATKTGANTEAFF.

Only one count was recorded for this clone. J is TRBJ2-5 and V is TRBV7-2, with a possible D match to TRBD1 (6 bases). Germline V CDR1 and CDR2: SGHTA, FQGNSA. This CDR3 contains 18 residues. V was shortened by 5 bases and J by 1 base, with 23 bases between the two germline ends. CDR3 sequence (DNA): TGTGCCAGCAGCGACCGGGACACCACATTCGTGGGCCAAGAGACCCAGTACTTC. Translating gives CASSDRDTTFVGQETQYF.

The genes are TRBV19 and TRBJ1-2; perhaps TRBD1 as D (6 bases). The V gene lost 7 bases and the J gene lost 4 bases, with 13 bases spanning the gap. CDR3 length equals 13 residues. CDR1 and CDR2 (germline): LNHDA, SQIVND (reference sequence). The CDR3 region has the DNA TGTGCCAGTACCGTCACAGGGACCTATGGCTACACCTTC. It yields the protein CASTVTGTYGYTF.

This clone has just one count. CDR3 coding DNA: TGCGCCAGCAGCTGGACGATCGGGCAATCCTACGAGCAGTACTTC. It specifies CASSWTIGQSYEQYF. The chain is built from TRBV5-1 and TRBJ2-7; D is ambiguous. The V gene lost 3 bases and the J gene lost 1 base, with 14 bases spanning the gap. Germline CDR1 reads SGHRS; CDR2 reads YFSETQ. This CDR3 is built from 15 residues.

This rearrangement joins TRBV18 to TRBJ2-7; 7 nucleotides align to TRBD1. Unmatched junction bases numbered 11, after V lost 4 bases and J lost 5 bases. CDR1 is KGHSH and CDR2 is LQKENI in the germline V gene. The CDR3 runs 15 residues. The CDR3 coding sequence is TGTGCCAGCTCACGCCCCGGGACAGATCCCCACGAGCAGTACTTC. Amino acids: CASSRPGTDPHEQYF.

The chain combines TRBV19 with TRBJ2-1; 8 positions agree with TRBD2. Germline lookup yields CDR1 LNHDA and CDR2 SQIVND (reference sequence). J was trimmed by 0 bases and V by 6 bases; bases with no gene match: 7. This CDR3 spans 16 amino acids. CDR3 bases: TGTGCCAGTAGCCTGTCCAGCGGGAGCTCCTACAATGAGCAGTTCTTC. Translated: CASSLSSGSSYNEQFF.

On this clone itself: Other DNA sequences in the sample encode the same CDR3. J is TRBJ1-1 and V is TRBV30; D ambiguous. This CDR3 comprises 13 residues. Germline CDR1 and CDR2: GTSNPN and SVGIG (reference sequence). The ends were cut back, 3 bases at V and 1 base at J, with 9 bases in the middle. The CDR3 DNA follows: TGTGCCTGGAGCGGCCGCACGAACACTGAAGCTTTCTTT. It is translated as CAWSGRTNTEAFF.

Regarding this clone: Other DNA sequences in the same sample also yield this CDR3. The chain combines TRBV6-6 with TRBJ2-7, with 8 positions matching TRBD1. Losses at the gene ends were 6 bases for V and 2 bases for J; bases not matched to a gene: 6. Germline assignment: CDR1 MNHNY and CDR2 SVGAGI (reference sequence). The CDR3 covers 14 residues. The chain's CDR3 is CASSPGQGTYEQYF. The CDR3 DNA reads TGTGCCAGCAGCCCCGGACAGGGTACCTACGAGCAGTACTTC.

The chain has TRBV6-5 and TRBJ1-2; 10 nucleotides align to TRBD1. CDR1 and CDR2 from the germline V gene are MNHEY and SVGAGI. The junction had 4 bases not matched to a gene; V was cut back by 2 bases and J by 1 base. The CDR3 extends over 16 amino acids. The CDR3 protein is CASSYAGQGFNYGYTF. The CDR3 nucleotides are TGTGCCAGCAGTTACGCGGGACAGGGGTTTAACTATGGCTACACCTTC.

The chain's CDR3 is CASSLKGAGNTIYF. The CDR3 region has the DNA TGTGCCAGCAGCTTGAAAGGCGCTGGAAACACCATATATTTT. V is TRBV5-4 and J is TRBJ1-3; D is unresolved. V was cut by 1 base and J by 2 bases, with 7 bases left in between. This CDR3 is built from 14 residues. Germline lookup yields CDR1 SGHNT and CDR2 YYREEE (reference sequence).

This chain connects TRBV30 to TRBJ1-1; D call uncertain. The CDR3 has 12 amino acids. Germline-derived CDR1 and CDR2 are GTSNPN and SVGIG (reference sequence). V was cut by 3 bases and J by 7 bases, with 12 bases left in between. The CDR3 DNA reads TGTGCCTGGAGCAACGGGGTCCTTGAAGCTTTCTTT. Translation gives CAWSNGVLEAFF.

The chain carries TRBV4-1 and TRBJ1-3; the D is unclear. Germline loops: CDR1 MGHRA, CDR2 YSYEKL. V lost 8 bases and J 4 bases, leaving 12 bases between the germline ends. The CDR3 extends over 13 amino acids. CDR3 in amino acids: CASQTGFGNTIYF. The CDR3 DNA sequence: TGCGCCAGCCAGACGGGATTCGGAAACACCATATATTTT.

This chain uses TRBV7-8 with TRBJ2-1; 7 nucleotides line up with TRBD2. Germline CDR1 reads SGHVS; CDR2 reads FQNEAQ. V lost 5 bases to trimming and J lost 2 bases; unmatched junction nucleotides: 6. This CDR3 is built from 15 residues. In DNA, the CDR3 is TGTGCCAGCAGCGAGCGGGGTGTCGCCTACAATGAGCAGTTCTTC. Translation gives CASSERGVAYNEQFF.

CDR3 nucleotides: TGCGCCAGCCAAAGGGGTCCCAATCAGCCCCAGCATTTT. It codes for CASQRGPNQPQHF. The V gene is TRBV10-1, the J gene TRBJ1-5; a possible D gene is TRBD1 (5 bases). Germline assignment: CDR1 WNHNN and CDR2 SYGVQD (reference sequence). The CDR3 has 13 amino acids. V shed 8 bases and J shed 3 bases, with 11 bases lying between them.

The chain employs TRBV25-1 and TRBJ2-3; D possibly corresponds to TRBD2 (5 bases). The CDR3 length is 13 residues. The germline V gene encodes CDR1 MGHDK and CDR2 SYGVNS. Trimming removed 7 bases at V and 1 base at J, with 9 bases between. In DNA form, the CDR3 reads TGTGCCAGCATCGGTAGCGGCACAGATACGCAGTATTTT. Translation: CASIGSGTDTQYF.

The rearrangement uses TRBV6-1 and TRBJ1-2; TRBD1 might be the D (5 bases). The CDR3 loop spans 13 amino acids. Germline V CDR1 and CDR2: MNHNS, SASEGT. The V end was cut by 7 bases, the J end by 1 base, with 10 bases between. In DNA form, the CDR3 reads TGTGCCAGCACATTGACAGTTAACTATGGCTACACCTTC. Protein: CASTLTVNYGYTF.

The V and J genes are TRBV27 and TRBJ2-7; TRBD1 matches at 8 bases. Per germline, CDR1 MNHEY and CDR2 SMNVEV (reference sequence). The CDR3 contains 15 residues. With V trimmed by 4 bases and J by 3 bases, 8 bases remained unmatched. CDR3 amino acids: CASSSPGTGSYEQYF. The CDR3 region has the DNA TGTGCCAGCAGTTCCCCCGGGACAGGCAGCTACGAGCAGTACTTC.